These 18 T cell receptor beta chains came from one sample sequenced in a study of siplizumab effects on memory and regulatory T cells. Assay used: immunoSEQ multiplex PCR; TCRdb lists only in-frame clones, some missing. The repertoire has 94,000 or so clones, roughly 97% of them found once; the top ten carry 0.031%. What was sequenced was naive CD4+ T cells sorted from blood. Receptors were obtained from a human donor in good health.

In DNA, the CDR3 is TGTGCCAGCAGCTTGGTCCTAGCGGCCTCCGGGACCCAGTACTTC. It translates to CASSLVLAASGTQYF. This sequence joins TRBV11-1 and TRBJ2-5, with 7 nucleotides matching TRBD2. CDR1 and CDR2 (germline): SGHAT, FQDESV (reference sequence). The CDR3 spans 15 residues. The junction had 11 bases not matched to a gene; V was cut back by 3 bases and J by 7 bases.

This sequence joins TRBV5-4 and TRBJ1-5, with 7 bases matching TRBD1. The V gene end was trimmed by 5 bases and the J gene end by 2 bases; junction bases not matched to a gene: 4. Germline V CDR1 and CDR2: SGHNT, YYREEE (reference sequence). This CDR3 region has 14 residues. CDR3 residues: CASRAGGGNQPQHF. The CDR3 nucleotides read TGTGCCAGCAGGGCAGGGGGTGGCAATCAGCCCCAGCATTTT.

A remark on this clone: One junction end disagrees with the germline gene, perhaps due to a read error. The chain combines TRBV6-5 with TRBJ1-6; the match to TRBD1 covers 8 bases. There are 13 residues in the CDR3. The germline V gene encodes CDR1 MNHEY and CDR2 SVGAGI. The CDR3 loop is CASRSGQETQEDF. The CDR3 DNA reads TGTGCCAGCAGATCGGGACAGGAGACGCAGGAAGACTTT.

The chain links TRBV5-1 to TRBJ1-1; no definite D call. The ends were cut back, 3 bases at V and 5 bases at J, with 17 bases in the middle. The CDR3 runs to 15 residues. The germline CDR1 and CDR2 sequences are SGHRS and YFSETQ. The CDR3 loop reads CASSYGMREDTEAFF. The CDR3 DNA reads TGCGCCAGCAGCTATGGAATGCGGGAAGATACTGAAGCTTTCTTT.

The CDR3 spells CASSWVGGPYNEQFF. Here the CDR3 DNA reads TGTGCCAGCAGCTGGGTAGGGGGGCCCTACAATGAGCAGTTCTTC. The chain joins TRBV5-5 to TRBJ2-1; D is possibly TRBD1 or TRBD2 (6 bases each). Germline V gene sequence: CDR1 SGHKS, CDR2 YYEKEE (reference sequence). Trimming shortened V by 3 bases and J by 2 bases, and 12 bases separated the two germline ends. The CDR3 runs to 15 residues. The entire variable domain, with the rest obtained from reference TRBV5-5 and TRBJ2-1, is as follows: DAGVTQSPTHLIKTRGQQVTLRCSPISGHKSVSWYQQVLGQGPQFIFQYYEKEERGRGNFPDRFSARQFPNYSSELNVNALLLGDSALYLCASSWVGGPYNEQFFGPGTRLTVL.

The CDR3 spells CASSMGQGTDTQYF. The DNA of the CDR3 is TGCGCCAGCAGCATGGGACAGGGAACAGATACGCAGTATTTT. The V and J genes are TRBV4-3 and TRBJ2-3, with 9 nucleotides matching TRBD1. Germline values: CDR1 LGHNA, CDR2 YSLEER. This CDR3 has 14 amino acids. Losses at the gene ends were 5 bases for V and 3 bases for J; bases not matched to a gene: 3.

CDR3 DNA: TGTGCCAGCTCACCACAGGGCGGAGCCTACGAGCAGTACTTC. This translates into CASSPQGGAYEQYF. The V call is TRBV18, the J call TRBJ2-7; no firm D call. Germline values: CDR1 KGHSH, CDR2 LQKENI. The CDR3 sequence is 14 residues long. V was pared by 1 base and J by 2 bases, with 9 bases between.

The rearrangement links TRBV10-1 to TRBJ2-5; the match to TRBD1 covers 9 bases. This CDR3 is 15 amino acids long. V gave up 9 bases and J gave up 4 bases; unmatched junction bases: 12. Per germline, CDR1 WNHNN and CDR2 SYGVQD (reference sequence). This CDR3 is CARDRGVVMGETQYF. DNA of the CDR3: TGCGCCAGAGACAGGGGGGTCGTAATGGGAGAGACCCAGTACTTC.

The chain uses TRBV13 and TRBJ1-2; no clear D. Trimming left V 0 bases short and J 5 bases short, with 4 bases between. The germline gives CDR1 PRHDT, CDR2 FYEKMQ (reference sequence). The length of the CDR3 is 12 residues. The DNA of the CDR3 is TGTGCCAGCAGCTTAGGTCTGTATGGCTACACCTTC. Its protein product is CASSLGLYGYTF.

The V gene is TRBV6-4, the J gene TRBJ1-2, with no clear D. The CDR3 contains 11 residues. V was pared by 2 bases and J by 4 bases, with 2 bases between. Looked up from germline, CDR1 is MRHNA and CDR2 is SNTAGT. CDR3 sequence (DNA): TGTGCCAGCAGTGACAGCTATGGCTACACCTTC. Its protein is CASSDSYGYTF.

The CDR3 loop is CSADGTGGYYGYTF. Here the CDR3 DNA reads TGCAGCGCAGATGGGACAGGGGGCTATTATGGCTACACCTTC. The V call is TRBV29-1, the J call TRBJ1-2, with 12 bases identical to TRBD1. The trim removed 7 bases at V and 5 bases at J, leaving 8 bases unmatched. The V gene's germline CDR1 is SQVTM and CDR2 ANQGSEA. This CDR3 comprises 14 residues.

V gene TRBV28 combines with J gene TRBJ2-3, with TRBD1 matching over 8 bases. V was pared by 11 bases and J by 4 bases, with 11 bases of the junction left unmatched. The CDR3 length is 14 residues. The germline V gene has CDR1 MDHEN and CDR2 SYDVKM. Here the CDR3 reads CAASGQGSPDTQYF. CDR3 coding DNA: TGTGCCGCCTCCGGACAGGGAAGCCCAGATACGCAGTATTTT.

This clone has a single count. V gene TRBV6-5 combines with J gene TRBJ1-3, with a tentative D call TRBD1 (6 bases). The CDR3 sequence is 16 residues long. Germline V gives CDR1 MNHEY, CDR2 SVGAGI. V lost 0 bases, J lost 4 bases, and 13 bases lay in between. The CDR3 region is CASSYSITGRGNTIYF. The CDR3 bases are TGTGCCAGCAGTTACTCGATCACAGGGAGGGGAAACACCATATATTTT.

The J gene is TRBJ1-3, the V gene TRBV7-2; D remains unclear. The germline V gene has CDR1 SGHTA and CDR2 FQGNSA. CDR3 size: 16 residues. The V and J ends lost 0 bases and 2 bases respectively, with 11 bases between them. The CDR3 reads CASSLARGIPGNTIYF. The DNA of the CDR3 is TGTGCCAGCAGCTTAGCGCGGGGAATACCTGGAAACACCATATATTTT.

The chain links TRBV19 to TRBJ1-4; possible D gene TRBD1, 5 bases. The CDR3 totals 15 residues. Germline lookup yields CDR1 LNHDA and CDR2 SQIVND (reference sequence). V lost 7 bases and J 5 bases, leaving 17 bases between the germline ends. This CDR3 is CASTNPGTANEKLFF. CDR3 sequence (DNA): TGTGCCAGTACCAATCCCGGGACGGCAAATGAAAAACTGTTTTTT.

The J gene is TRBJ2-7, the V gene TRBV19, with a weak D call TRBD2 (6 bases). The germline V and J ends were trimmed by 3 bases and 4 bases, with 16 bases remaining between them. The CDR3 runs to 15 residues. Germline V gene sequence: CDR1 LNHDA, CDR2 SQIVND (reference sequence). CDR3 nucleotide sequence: TGTGCCAGTAGTATGAGAATAGGAGGGACGTACGAGCAGTACTTC. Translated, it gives CASSMRIGGTYEQYF.

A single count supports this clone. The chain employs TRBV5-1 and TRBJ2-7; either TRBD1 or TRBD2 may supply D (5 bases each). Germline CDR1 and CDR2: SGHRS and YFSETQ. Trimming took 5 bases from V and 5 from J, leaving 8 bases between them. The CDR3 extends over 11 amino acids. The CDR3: CASRGTHEQYF. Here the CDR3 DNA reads TGCGCCAGCAGAGGGACCCACGAGCAGTACTTC. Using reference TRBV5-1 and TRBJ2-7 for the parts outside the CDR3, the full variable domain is KAGVTQTPRYLIKTRGQQVTLSCSPISGHRSVSWYQQTPGQGLQFLFEYFSETQRNKGNFPGRFSGRQFSNSRSEMNVSTLELGDSALYLCASRGTHEQYFGPGTRLTVT.

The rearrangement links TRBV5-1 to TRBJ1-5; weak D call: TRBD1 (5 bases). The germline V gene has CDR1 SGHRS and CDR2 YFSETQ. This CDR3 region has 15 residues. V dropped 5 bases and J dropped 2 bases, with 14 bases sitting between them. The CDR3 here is CASRQGTYGNQPQHF. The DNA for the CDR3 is TGCGCCAGCAGGCAAGGGACGTACGGCAATCAGCCCCAGCATTTT.